The sequence of this T cell receptor beta chain was determined in a study of OX40 agonist ivuxolimab in advanced cancers. Study context: Six ivuxolimab dose levels, 0.01 to 10 mg/kg, were given intravenously every 2 weeks. Partial responses occurred in three patients (one hepatocellular carcinoma, two cutaneous melanoma).

Sequencing was performed with immunoSEQ multiplex PCR; in TCRdb, only in-frame clones are kept and a portion is missing. The sample includes 55,000 to 70,000 clones, 86% of them seen just once. This clone appeared once. Its antigen is as yet unknown. Study outcomes and limitations: Clonal expansion among partial responders at 0.1-3.0 mg/kg ranked near the lowest. By week 6 at 0.1 to 3.0 mg/kg, blood CD4+ and CD8+ T cells had expanded clonally.

The CDR3 runs to 14 residues. V was clipped by 3 bases and J by 2 bases, with 10 bases between them. Looked up from germline, CDR1 is MDHEN and CDR2 is SYDVKM. The chain links TRBV28 to TRBJ1-2, with D hard to call. Here the sequenced sample was CD4+ or CD8+ T cells sorted from blood, taken in a trial of the OX40 agonist ivuxolimab. This sequence was found in an adult with an advanced solid tumor such as melanoma, head and neck, liver or kidney cancer. The CDR3 here is CASSFQAENYGYTF. The CDR3 DNA reads TGTGCCAGCAGTTTTCAGGCCGAGAACTATGGCTACACCTTC.